This T cell receptor (beta chain) was captured by sequencing in a study of type 1 regulatory T cells. Study at large: T-allo10 is a Tr1-enriched, alloantigen-specific CD4 T cell product made in vitro.

This CDR3 contains 15 residues. Between the trimmed V and J ends, which lost 6 bases and 2 bases, there was a span of 17 bases. Concerning this clonotype: Its antigen is not known.

TCRdb fed the reads into MiXCR, producing one record per CDR3 protein. The sample consists of 25,000 or so distinct CDR3 sequences, around 47% of them appearing once. Source material: cultured T cells, either the whole culture or a sorted T cell fraction (not recorded which). The receptor comes from a human donor in good health. The chain employs TRBV12-3 or TRBV12-4 and TRBJ2-7, with D possibly TRBD1 on 6 matching bases. The DNA of the CDR3 is TGTGCCAGCAGCCAAGGACAGTTTCCCACCTACGAGCAGTACTTC. It is translated as CASSQGQFPTYEQYF.